This note documents a single T cell receptor beta chain sequence. Its antigen remains unknown. This CDR3 is built from 13 residues. V was cut by 4 bases and J by 13 bases, with 17 bases left in between. Germline V gene data show CDR1 as SGHAT and CDR2 as FQNNGV. This entry is derived from a study of T-cell memory formation after mild COVID-19. Broader study findings: Clones that contracted from day 15 to 85 were balanced CD4/CD8, while later expanders leaned CD4+.

Amplification by 5'RACE using constant-segment primers produced TCR alpha and TCR beta cDNA libraries that carried sample barcodes and UMIs. One entry per CDR3 protein, called by TCRdb with MiXCR from the 5' RACE reads. The sample has around 300,000 distinct CDR3 sequences, roughly 21% seen once. This TCR derives from a man between 18 and 29 years old who had mild COVID-19 (a few samples of this study predate the infection). Cell type and time point are not known. The J gene is TRBJ2-1, the V gene TRBV11-2; TRBD1 or TRBD2 may be the D gene (6 bases each). The sequencing input was PBMCs or a T cell subset sorted from them (not recorded which). This chain's CDR3 is CASSSQGTGDQFF. The CDR3 DNA reads as TGTGCCAGCAGCTCCCAGGGGACGGGGGATCAGTTCTTC.